The 17 T cell receptor beta chains given below trace back to one sample, sequenced in a study of CD8+ T cells in alopecia areata. As to treatment: oral pan-JAK inhibitor, 5-10 mg twice daily. RNA extraction and reverse transcription yielded cDNA as sequencing template. Profiling relied on immunoSEQ multiplex PCR, and the TCRdb table lists in-frame clones only, not all of them. In the table there are some 180,000 clones, approximately 50% of which are singletons. This sample comprised CD8+ T cells sorted from blood, obtained at roughly week 53, from a patient treated with tofacitinib. The origin of the receptors is a human donor with alopecia areata.

The genes are TRBV6-1 and TRBJ2-3; a weak D match, TRBD2 (6 bases). Germline V CDR1 and CDR2: MNHNS, SASEGT. V was shortened by 3 bases and J by 2 bases, with 12 bases between the two germline ends. CDR3 length: 15 residues. The CDR3 DNA reads TGTGCCAGCAGTGATACGGGAGTCCCCACAGATACGCAGTATTTT. As protein: CASSDTGVPTDTQYF.

This clone was recorded a few times. This chain connects TRBV29-1 to TRBJ2-1; D is tentatively TRBD1 or TRBD2 (5 bases each). V was cut by 3 bases and J by 7 bases, with 19 bases left in between. Germline loops: CDR1 SQVTM, CDR2 ANQGSEA. The CDR3 runs to 15 residues. The CDR3 sequence is CSVEGNPGRENEQFF. The CDR3 coding sequence is TGCAGCGTTGAGGGGAACCCGGGACGGGAAAATGAGCAGTTCTTC.

This clone was counted a few times. The chain links TRBV7-8 to TRBJ2-5; D is tentatively TRBD1 or TRBD2 (5 bases each). Trimming shortened V by 5 bases and J by 2 bases, and 15 bases separated the two germline ends. The CDR3 loop spans 15 amino acids. CDR1 and CDR2 from the germline V gene are SGHVS and FQNEAQ. The CDR3 here is CASSPGHGEQETQYF. CDR3 sequence (DNA): TGTGCCAGCAGCCCTGGACATGGGGAGCAAGAGACCCAGTACTTC.

The rearrangement uses TRBV5-4 and TRBJ2-1; D is unresolved. There are 12 residues in the CDR3. Germline V gene data show CDR1 as SGHNT and CDR2 as YYREEE (reference sequence). V shed 0 bases and J shed 5 bases, with 3 bases lying between them. The CDR3 DNA reads as TGTGCCAGCAGCTTGGGGCACAATGAGCAGTTCTTC. Protein: CASSLGHNEQFF. The whole variable domain, filled in from reference TRBV5-4 and TRBJ2-1, reads ETGVTQSPTHLIKTRGQQVTLRCSSQSGHNTVSWYQQALGQGPQFIFQYYREEENGRGNFPPRFSGLQFPNYSSELNVNALELDDSALYLCASSLGHNEQFFGPGTRLTVL.

This clone was seen a handful of times. This chain joins TRBV29-1 and TRBJ2-2; D remains unclear. The CDR3 extends over 11 amino acids. Trimming cost V 7 bases and J 6 bases, with 9 bases left between them. CDR1 is SQVTM and CDR2 is ANQGSEA in the germline V gene. The CDR3 spells CSGYNAGELFF. CDR3 DNA: TGCAGCGGATATAACGCCGGGGAGCTGTTTTTT.

This clone was detected only a few times. The gene calls are TRBV5-4 and TRBJ2-2, with D uncertain. The CDR3 has 15 residues. CDR1 and CDR2 (germline): SGHNT, YYREEE (reference sequence). V was clipped by 1 base and J by 0 bases, with 7 bases between them. DNA for the CDR3: TGTGCCAGCAGCTTGAAGAGTACGAACACCGGGGAGCTGTTTTTT. Translated, it gives CASSLKSTNTGELFF.

A few counts support this clone. V is TRBV14 and J is TRBJ2-1, with D perhaps TRBD2 (6 bases). Germline CDR1 SGHDN, CDR2 FVKESK. Deletions cut 0 bases from V and 0 bases from J, with 21 bases between. The CDR3 is 20 residues long. CDR3 sequence (DNA): TGTGCCAGCAGCCAAGATCAACCGTGGGAGGAAGCGAGCTCCTACAATGAGCAGTTCTTC. Translating gives CASSQDQPWEEASSYNEQFF.

Comments on this clone: The sample carries other DNA sequences with the same CDR3. The chain carries TRBV18 and TRBJ2-3; D not resolved. The V and J ends lost 0 bases and 0 bases respectively, with 1 base between them. The CDR3 covers 13 residues. Germline V CDR1 and CDR2: KGHSH, LQKENI. This chain's CDR3 is CASSPPSTDTQYF. The CDR3 DNA reads as TGTGCCAGCTCACCACCAAGCACAGATACGCAGTATTTT.

The rearrangement links TRBV6-6 to TRBJ2-2, with D perhaps matching TRBD1 (5 bases). V gave up 2 bases and J gave up 7 bases, with 11 bases separating them. This CDR3 comprises 14 residues. Germline V gene sequence: CDR1 MNHNY, CDR2 SVGAGI (reference sequence). The CDR3 loop is CASSYVGDDGELFF. The CDR3 nucleotides read TGTGCCAGCAGTTACGTAGGGGATGACGGGGAGCTGTTTTTT.

This chain links TRBV7-2 with TRBJ1-5, with a weak D call TRBD1 (5 bases). Trimming took off 1 base at V and 5 bases at J, with 15 bases between the two ends. This CDR3 has 16 amino acids. Germline lookup yields CDR1 SGHTA and CDR2 FQGNSA. The CDR3 sequence is CASSLGRVVGDQPQHF. CDR3 nucleotides: TGTGCCAGCAGCTTAGGTCGGGTAGTGGGGGATCAGCCCCAGCATTTT.

This chain uses TRBV6-5 with TRBJ2-5; 8 nucleotides align to TRBD2. Trimming cost V 2 bases and J 5 bases; bases outside gene matches: 7. Germline CDR1 is MNHEY and CDR2 is SVGAGI. CDR3 length: 15 residues. CDR3 residues: CASSYVGGASETQYF. As DNA, the CDR3 is TGTGCCAGCAGTTACGTCGGGGGGGCGAGTGAGACCCAGTACTTC.

The V and J genes are TRBV27 and TRBJ2-7; TRBD2 agrees at 10 bases. The germline V gene encodes CDR1 MNHEY and CDR2 SMNVEV (reference sequence). The CDR3 runs to 15 residues. Trimming removed 6 bases from V and 1 base from J; junction bases left unmatched: 6. In nucleotides, the CDR3 is TGTGCCAGCAGACCCGGACTAGCGGCGTCCTACGAGCAGTACTTC. This encodes CASRPGLAASYEQYF.

V is TRBV19 and J is TRBJ2-1; tentatively, D is TRBD2 (6 bases). V was shortened by 7 bases and J by 3 bases, with 10 bases between the two germline ends. This CDR3 is built from 13 residues. CDR1 and CDR2 from the germline V gene are LNHDA and SQIVND (reference sequence). In DNA form, the CDR3 reads TGTGCCAGTAATCGGGGGAACTACAATGAGCAGTTCTTC. This translates into CASNRGNYNEQFF.

The chain carries TRBV23-1 and TRBJ2-3; D unresolved. TRBV23-1 falls under the ORF class, with uncertain function. V was trimmed by 4 bases and J by 2 bases, leaving 7 bases between them. This CDR3 has 13 amino acids. CDR3 sequence (DNA): TGCGCCAGCAGTCGCGAATTCACAGATACGCAGTATTTT. Protein product: CASSREFTDTQYF.

The V and J genes are TRBV11-2 and TRBJ2-4; D might be TRBD1 or TRBD2, each matching 5 bases. Trimming pared 2 bases from V and 3 bases from J, leaving 14 bases between. Per the germline V gene, CDR1 is SGHAT and CDR2 is FQNNGV. This CDR3 is 16 amino acids long. The CDR3 sequence is CASSLMRGDDKNIQYF. The CDR3 DNA is TGTGCCAGCAGCTTAATGAGGGGAGATGACAAAAACATTCAGTACTTC.

J is TRBJ1-5 and V is TRBV19; 7 bases agree with TRBD1. The CDR3 is 13 amino acids. V was pared by 3 bases and J by 7 bases, with 3 bases of the junction left unmatched. Germline V gene data show CDR1 as LNHDA and CDR2 as SQIVND (reference sequence). The CDR3 here is CASSIDREQPQHF. Here the CDR3 DNA reads TGTGCCAGTAGTATCGACAGGGAACAGCCCCAGCATTTT.

The chain uses TRBV7-2 and TRBJ1-6; D not resolved. With 2 bases removed from V and 7 bases from J, the gap between germline ends came to 9 bases. This CDR3 is built from 14 residues. Per the germline V gene, CDR1 is SGHTA and CDR2 is FQGNSA. The CDR3 sequence is CASSLKQGNSPLHF. In DNA, the CDR3 is TGTGCCAGCAGCTTAAAACAAGGGAATTCACCCCTCCACTTT. Using reference TRBV7-2 and TRBJ1-6 for the parts outside the CDR3, the full variable domain is GAGVSQSPSNKVTEKGKDVELRCDPISGHTALYWYRQSLGQGLEFLIYFQGNSAPDKSGLPSDRFSAERTGGSVSTLTIQRTQQEDSAVYLCASSLKQGNSPLHFGNGTRLTVT.